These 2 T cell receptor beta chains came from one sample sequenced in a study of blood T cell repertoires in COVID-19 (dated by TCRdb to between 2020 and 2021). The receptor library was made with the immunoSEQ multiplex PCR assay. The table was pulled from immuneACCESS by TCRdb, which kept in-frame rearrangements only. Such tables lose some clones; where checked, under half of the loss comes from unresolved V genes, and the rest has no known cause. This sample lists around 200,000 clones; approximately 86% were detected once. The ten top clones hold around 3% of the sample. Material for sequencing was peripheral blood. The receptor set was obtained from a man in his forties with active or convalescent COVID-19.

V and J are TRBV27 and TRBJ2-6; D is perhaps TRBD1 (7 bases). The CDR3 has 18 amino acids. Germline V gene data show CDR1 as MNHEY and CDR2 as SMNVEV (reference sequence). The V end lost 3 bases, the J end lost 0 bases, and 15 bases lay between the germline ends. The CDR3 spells CASSLRGRGYSGANVLTF. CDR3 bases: TGTGCCAGCAGTTTGAGGGGGCGGGGATACTCTGGGGCCAACGTCCTGACTTTC. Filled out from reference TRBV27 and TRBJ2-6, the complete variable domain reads EAQVTQNPRYLITVTGKKLTVTCSQNMNHEYMSWYRQDPGLGLRQIYYSMNVEVTDKGDVPEGYKVSRKEKRNFPLILESPSPNQTSLYFCASSLRGRGYSGANVLTFGAGSRLTVL.

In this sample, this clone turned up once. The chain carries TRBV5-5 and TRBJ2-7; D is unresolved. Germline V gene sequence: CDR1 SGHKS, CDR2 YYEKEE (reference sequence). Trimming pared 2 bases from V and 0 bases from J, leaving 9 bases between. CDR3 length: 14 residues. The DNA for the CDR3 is TGTGCCAGCAGCTTTTGGGCGAACTCCTACGAGCAGTACTTC. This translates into CASSFWANSYEQYF.